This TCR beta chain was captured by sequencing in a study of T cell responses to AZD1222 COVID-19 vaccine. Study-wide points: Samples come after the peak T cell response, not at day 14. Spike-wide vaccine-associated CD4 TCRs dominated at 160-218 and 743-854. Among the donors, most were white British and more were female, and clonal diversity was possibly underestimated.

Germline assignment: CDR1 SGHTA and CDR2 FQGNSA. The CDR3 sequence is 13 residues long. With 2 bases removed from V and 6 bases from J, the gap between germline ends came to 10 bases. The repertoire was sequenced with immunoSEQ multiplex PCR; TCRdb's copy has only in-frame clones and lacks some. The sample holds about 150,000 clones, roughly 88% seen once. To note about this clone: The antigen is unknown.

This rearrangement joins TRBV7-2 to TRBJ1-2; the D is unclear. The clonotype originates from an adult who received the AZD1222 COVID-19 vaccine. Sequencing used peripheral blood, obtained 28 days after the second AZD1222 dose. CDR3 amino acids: CASSLKITNGYTF. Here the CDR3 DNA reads TGTGCCAGCAGCTTAAAGATTACCAATGGCTACACCTTC.